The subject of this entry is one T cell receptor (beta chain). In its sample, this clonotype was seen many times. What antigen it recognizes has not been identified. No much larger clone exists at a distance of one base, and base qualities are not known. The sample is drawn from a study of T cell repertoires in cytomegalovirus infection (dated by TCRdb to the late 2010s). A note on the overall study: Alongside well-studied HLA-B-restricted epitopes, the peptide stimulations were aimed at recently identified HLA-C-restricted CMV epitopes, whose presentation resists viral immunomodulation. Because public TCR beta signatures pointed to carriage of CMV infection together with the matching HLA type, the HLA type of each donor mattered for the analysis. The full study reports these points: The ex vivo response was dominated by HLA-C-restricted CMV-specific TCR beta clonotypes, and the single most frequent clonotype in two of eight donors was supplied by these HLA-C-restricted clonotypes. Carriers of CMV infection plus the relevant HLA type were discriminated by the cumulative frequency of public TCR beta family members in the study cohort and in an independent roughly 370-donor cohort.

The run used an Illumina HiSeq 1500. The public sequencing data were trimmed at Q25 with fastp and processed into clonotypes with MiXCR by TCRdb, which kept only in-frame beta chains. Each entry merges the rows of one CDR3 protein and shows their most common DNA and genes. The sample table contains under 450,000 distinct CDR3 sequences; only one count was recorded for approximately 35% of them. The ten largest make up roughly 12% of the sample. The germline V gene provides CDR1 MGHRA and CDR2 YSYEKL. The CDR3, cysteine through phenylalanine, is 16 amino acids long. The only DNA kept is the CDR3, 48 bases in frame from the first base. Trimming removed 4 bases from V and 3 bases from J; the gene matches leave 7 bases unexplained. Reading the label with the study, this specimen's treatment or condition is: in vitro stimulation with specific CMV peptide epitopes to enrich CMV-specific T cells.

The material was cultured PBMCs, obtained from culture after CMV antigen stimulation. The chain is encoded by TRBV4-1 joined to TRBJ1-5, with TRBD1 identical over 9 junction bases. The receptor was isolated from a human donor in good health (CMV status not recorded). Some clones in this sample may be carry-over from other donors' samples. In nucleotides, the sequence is TGCGCCAGCAGCCCTACCGGGACAGGGACCAATCAGCCCCAGCATTTT. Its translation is CASSPTGTGTNQPQHF.